These 31 T cell receptor beta chains came from one sample sequenced in a study of control samples from healthy donors and cancer patients. Data came from immunoSEQ multiplex PCR; TCRdb stores just in-frame clones and leaves some out. The table records around 250,000 clones, over 70% of them present only once. The sample was PBMCs. The source is a woman aged 60-70 years with lung cancer.

Points on this clone: The sample contains more than one DNA sequence encoding this CDR3. The chain couples TRBV12-3 or TRBV12-4 to TRBJ1-5; no clear D. The V and J ends lost 3 bases and 4 bases respectively, with 7 bases between them. The CDR3 contains 13 residues. CDR3 sequence reads: CASSLTGNQPQHF. The CDR3 DNA reads as TGTGCCAGCAGTTTGACCGGGAATCAGCCCCAGCATTTT.

The rearrangement links TRBV19 to TRBJ2-3; 13 bases are shared with TRBD2. The CDR3 sequence is 16 residues long. With V trimmed by 3 bases and J by 11 bases, 11 bases remained unmatched. The germline gives CDR1 LNHDA, CDR2 SQIVND (reference sequence). CDR3 sequence reads: CASSIGRTSGGPRQYF. CDR3 bases: TGTGCCAGTAGTATTGGACGGACTAGCGGGGGACCCCGGCAGTATTTT.

V is TRBV9 and J is TRBJ1-6; 8 nucleotides align to TRBD1. This CDR3 is 17 amino acids long. Germline V gene data show CDR1 as SGDLS and CDR2 as YYNGEE. With 0 bases clipped from V and 2 bases from J, the junction kept 4 bases outside the gene matches. Written as DNA, the CDR3 is TGTGCCAGCAGCGTAGGACAGGGGAGGACCTATAATTCACCCCTCCACTTT. Its translation is CASSVGQGRTYNSPLHF.

The rearrangement joins TRBV5-1 to TRBJ2-3, with D perhaps matching TRBD1 or TRBD2 (5 bases each). Germline values: CDR1 SGHRS, CDR2 YFSETQ. The CDR3 runs to 17 residues. Trimming removed 3 bases from V and 0 bases from J, with 17 bases in between. CDR3 DNA sequence: TGCGCCAGCAGCTCCAAACCACTAGGGGCAAGCACAGATACGCAGTATTTT. As protein: CASSSKPLGASTDTQYF.

This chain connects TRBV29-1 to TRBJ1-4; TRBD1 matches 8 bases. Germline CDR1 SQVTM, CDR2 ANQGSEA. The ends lost 2 bases at V and 8 bases at J; junction bases unmatched: 10. The CDR3 runs 15 residues. The CDR3 DNA follows: TGCAGCGTTGAAACACGGGCAGGGGGCATCGAAAAACTGTTTTTT. Protein product: CSVETRAGGIEKLFF.

The rearrangement links TRBV5-1 to TRBJ1-5; possible D gene TRBD1, 5 bases. Germline-derived CDR1 and CDR2 are SGHRS and YFSETQ. This CDR3 comprises 14 residues. The ends were cut back, 4 bases at V and 0 bases at J, with 8 bases in the middle. CDR3 protein: CASSPGDSNQPQHF. The DNA of the CDR3 is TGCGCCAGCAGCCCGGGGGATAGCAATCAGCCCCAGCATTTT.

The chain employs TRBV6-5 and TRBJ1-2; possibly TRBD1 for D (6 bases). V lost 6 bases and J 4 bases, leaving 12 bases between the germline ends. The CDR3 covers 13 residues. The germline gives CDR1 MNHEY, CDR2 SVGAGI. CDR3 bases: TGTGCCAGCAGGCAACAGGGAGTCTATGGCTACACCTTC. This sequence encodes CASRQQGVYGYTF.

The chain recombines TRBV6-5 with TRBJ1-2, with 8 bases lining up with TRBD1. The trim removed 6 bases at V and 3 bases at J, leaving 6 bases unmatched. Germline V CDR1 and CDR2: MNHEY, SVGAGI. This CDR3 contains 14 residues. Here the CDR3 DNA reads TGTGCCAGCAGCGTGAGGACAGGGCACTATGGCTACACCTTC. The encoded protein is CASSVRTGHYGYTF.

This clone was seen a few times. The chain combines TRBV12-3 or TRBV12-4 with TRBJ1-2, with a tentative D call TRBD1 (6 bases). This CDR3 is built from 11 residues. The V gene lost 5 bases and the J gene lost 8 bases, with 9 bases spanning the gap. CDR3 in amino acids: CASSQGTGYTF. The CDR3 DNA sequence: TGTGCCAGCAGTCAGGGGACCGGCTACACCTTC.

The chain has TRBV27 and TRBJ2-1; no clear D. The CDR3 is 16 amino acids. The germline V gene encodes CDR1 MNHEY and CDR2 SMNVEV (reference sequence). V lost 6 bases to trimming and J lost 6 bases, with 21 bases between them. The CDR3 reads CASRLLGAIPTNEQFF. As DNA, the CDR3 is TGTGCCAGCAGACTCCTAGGAGCGATTCCAACCAATGAGCAGTTCTTC.

This chain uses TRBV6-1 with TRBJ2-1, with 7 bases aligning to TRBD2. The V segment lost 3 bases and the J segment 3 bases; nucleotides outside the gene matches: 8. CDR3 length: 16 amino acids. Germline lookup yields CDR1 MNHNS and CDR2 SASEGT. The CDR3 protein is CASSDGPAGNYNEQFF. DNA for the CDR3: TGTGCCAGCAGTGACGGTCCAGCGGGGAACTACAATGAGCAGTTCTTC.

The CDR3 DNA follows: TGTGCTAGTGGTTCTGACAGGGCGCGCAATCAGCCCCAGCATTTT. Translated, it gives CASGSDRARNQPQHF. The rearrangement links TRBV12-5 to TRBJ1-5, with 7 bases identical to TRBD1. In germline, CDR1 is LGHNT, CDR2 FRNRAP. The CDR3 consists of 15 residues. Trimming cost V 4 bases and J 2 bases; bases outside gene matches: 5.

The V and J genes are TRBV7-8 and TRBJ1-2; TRBD1 agrees at 10 bases. Per the germline V gene, CDR1 is SGHVS and CDR2 is FQNEAQ. The CDR3 sequence is 15 residues long. Trimming took 1 base from V and 5 from J; bases not matched to a gene: 4. CDR3 loop: CASSLGRQGAYGYTF. The CDR3 DNA is TGTGCCAGCAGCTTAGGAAGACAGGGGGCATATGGCTACACCTTC.

This chain joins TRBV5-1 and TRBJ1-1; D is undetermined. CDR3 length: 14 residues. The V end was cut by 0 bases, the J end by 4 bases, with 10 bases between. Germline V gene lookup returns CDR1 SGHRS and CDR2 YFSETQ. The CDR3 sequence is CASSLAGKITEAFF. CDR3 DNA sequence: TGCGCCAGCAGCTTGGCCGGGAAAATCACTGAAGCTTTCTTT.

The V gene is TRBV7-2, the J gene TRBJ2-7; 9 nucleotides match TRBD1. The CDR3 covers 13 residues. Germline values: CDR1 SGHTA, CDR2 FQGNSA. V was pared by 5 bases and J by 2 bases, with 1 base of the junction left unmatched. This CDR3 reads CASSTGGPYEQYF. CDR3 sequence (DNA): TGTGCCAGCAGCACAGGGGGCCCCTACGAGCAGTACTTC.

V is TRBV7-8 and J is TRBJ1-1; D remains unclear. Trimming took 6 bases from V and 4 from J, leaving 15 bases between them. Per germline, CDR1 SGHVS and CDR2 FQNEAQ. The CDR3 has 14 residues. This CDR3 is CASSSTALGTEAFF. In nucleotides, the CDR3 is TGTGCCAGCAGTTCCACAGCACTGGGCACTGAAGCTTTCTTT.

This clone was seen a handful of times. The gene calls are TRBV24-1 and TRBJ2-3, with 9 nucleotides matching TRBD2. The CDR3 has 17 residues. V lost 4 bases, J lost 2 bases, and 9 bases stayed unmatched. The V gene's germline CDR1 is KGHDR and CDR2 SFDVKD. CDR3 loop: CATSEVTKRGDTDTQYF. The CDR3 DNA sequence: TGTGCCACCAGTGAGGTCACGAAGCGGGGGGACACAGATACGCAGTATTTT.

This chain connects TRBV19 to TRBJ2-7; 8 positions agree with TRBD1. V dropped 7 bases and J dropped 3; count of bases not matched to a gene: 5. Germline CDR1 LNHDA, CDR2 SQIVND (reference sequence). The CDR3 spans 13 residues. The CDR3 DNA is TGTGCCAGTAAGTCCGGACAGGGCTACGAGCAGTACTTC. This encodes CASKSGQGYEQYF.

V usage is TRBV13 and J usage is TRBJ2-1; 12 nucleotides match TRBD2. CDR1 is PRHDT and CDR2 is FYEKMQ in the germline V gene (reference sequence). Trimming took 6 bases from V and 7 from J; bases not matched to a gene: 10. This CDR3 contains 16 residues. The CDR3 nucleotides are TGTGCCAGCAGATTTGGACTAGCGGGATTTGGTAATGAGCAGTTCTTC. Encoded protein: CASRFGLAGFGNEQFF.

The rearrangement uses TRBV4-2 and TRBJ2-3; D unresolved. CDR3 length: 15 amino acids. V was cut by 1 base and J by 2 bases, with 10 bases left in between. Looked up from germline, CDR1 is LGHNA and CDR2 is YNFKEQ. The CDR3 DNA follows: TGTGCCAGCAGCCAAGGGTCCTTCACCACAGATACGCAGTATTTT. It translates to CASSQGSFTTDTQYF.

This chain joins TRBV5-1 and TRBJ2-7; a possible D gene is TRBD1 (5 bases). Germline V gene data show CDR1 as SGHRS and CDR2 as YFSETQ. The CDR3 consists of 13 residues. V shed 0 bases and J shed 6 bases, with 10 bases lying between them. CDR3 sequence: CASSLAERGEQYF. Written as DNA, the CDR3 is TGCGCCAGCAGCTTGGCCGAAAGGGGCGAGCAGTACTTC.

Only one count was recorded for this clone. This sequence joins TRBV27 and TRBJ1-2, with 7 bases matching TRBD1. CDR1 is MNHEY, CDR2 SMNVEV, per germline (reference sequence). V was pared by 6 bases and J by 7 bases, with 8 bases of the junction left unmatched. The CDR3 extends over 13 amino acids. CDR3 coding DNA: TGTGCCAGCAGCAAGGGGGCGCTAGGTGGCTACACCTTC. As protein: CASSKGALGGYTF.

The chain recombines TRBV18 with TRBJ2-1, with 8 bases identical to TRBD1. The CDR3 is 14 amino acids. Germline V gene sequence: CDR1 KGHSH, CDR2 LQKENI. With 3 bases clipped from V and 7 bases from J, the junction kept 5 bases outside the gene matches. The CDR3 here is CASSPRDRFNEQFF. The DNA for the CDR3 is TGTGCCAGCTCACCCCGGGACAGGTTTAATGAGCAGTTCTTC.

This chain joins TRBV19 and TRBJ2-1, with no clear D. The CDR3 covers 12 residues. V was pared by 0 bases and J by 8 bases, with 5 bases between. Germline values: CDR1 LNHDA, CDR2 SQIVND (reference sequence). The CDR3: CASSIEGYEQFF. The CDR3 nucleotides are TGTGCCAGTAGTATAGAAGGGTATGAGCAGTTCTTC.

Comment on this clone: The same CDR3 can be traced to other DNA sequences in this sample. This chain connects TRBV9 to TRBJ2-2; either TRBD1 or TRBD2 may fit D (5 bases each). This CDR3 comprises 14 residues. V shed 0 bases and J shed 4 bases, with 7 bases lying between them. Per the germline V gene, CDR1 is SGDLS and CDR2 is YYNGEE. The CDR3 coding sequence is TGTGCCAGCAGCGTAGGGGGGTCCACCGGGGAGCTGTTTTTT. Its translation is CASSVGGSTGELFF.

The chain links TRBV7-9 to TRBJ2-5; no firm D call. The germline V gene encodes CDR1 SEHNR and CDR2 FQNEAQ (reference sequence). V was cut by 5 bases and J by 9 bases, with 13 bases left in between. The CDR3 is made up of 12 amino acids. In nucleotides, the CDR3 is TGTGCCAGCAGCGCACAGCCTTACGCCCAGTACTTC. As protein: CASSAQPYAQYF.

The chain combines TRBV2 with TRBJ2-1; D remains unclear. The V gene lost 3 bases and the J gene lost 10 bases, with 13 bases spanning the gap. Germline-derived CDR1 and CDR2 are SNHLY and FYNNEI. The CDR3 sequence is 13 residues long. The chain's CDR3 is CASSEGLINEQFF. Here the CDR3 DNA reads TGTGCCAGCAGTGAGGGTCTAATCAACGAGCAGTTCTTC.

V and J are TRBV28 and TRBJ1-1; 9 nucleotides align to TRBD1. Germline assignment: CDR1 MDHEN and CDR2 SYDVKM. V was clipped by 1 base and J by 6 bases; unmatched bases: 12. There are 17 residues in the CDR3. The chain's CDR3 is CASSLSTTGTGPAEAFF. In DNA form, the CDR3 reads TGTGCCAGCAGTTTATCAACGACCGGGACAGGGCCTGCTGAAGCTTTCTTT.

This chain links TRBV7-9 with TRBJ1-3, with D unclear. The CDR3 consists of 16 residues. The V gene's germline CDR1 is SEHNR and CDR2 FQNEAQ (reference sequence). V was cut by 4 bases and J by 0 bases, with 13 bases left in between. The CDR3: CASSYPRGSSGNTIYF. The CDR3 coding sequence is TGTGCCAGCAGCTATCCGCGAGGGAGCTCTGGAAACACCATATATTTT.

The chain has TRBV12-1 and TRBJ2-2; the table's TRBD1 call for D was not verified on the DNA. TRBV12-1 is noted as a pseudogene. This CDR3 is built from 18 residues. Here the CDR3 DNA reads TGTGCCAGCAGCTTTGGGGGACAGGGACCTCCTCGGGGCGGGGAGCTGTTTTTT. Protein: CASSFGGQGPPRGGELFF.

The genes are TRBV10-2 and TRBJ2-1, with TRBD2 matching 10 bases. Trimming removed 4 bases from V and 7 bases from J; junction bases left unmatched: 4. The CDR3 length is 14 residues. Germline lookup yields CDR1 WSHSY and CDR2 SAAADI. CDR3 bases: TGCGCCAGCAGTGGTAGCGGGGGGTTGAATGAGCAGTTCTTC. Protein product: CASSGSGGLNEQFF.